A selection of T cell receptor beta chains follows, all from one sample in a study of beta chain features in type 1 diabetes. Data came from immunoSEQ multiplex PCR; TCRdb stores just in-frame clones and leaves some out. Found here are approximately 170,000 clones, 6.5% to 9.5% of them singletons; the top ten hold around 0.94%. The specimen was central memory CD4+ T cells from blood. All receptors come from a middle-aged woman with type 1 diabetes. Each CDR3 is given with its conserved first and last residue. A D gene is named only where the DNA matches it firmly. Not all rows give a size; the values are once, few, many and, for expanded clones, a class.

TRBV18	TRBD1	TRBJ1-1	NA	CASSLDRGQTEAFF	TGTGCCAGCTCACTCGACAGGGGGCAAACTGAAGCTTTCTTT
TRBV28	NA	TRBJ1-5	NA	CASSVYQPQHF	TGTGCCAGCAGCGTTTATCAGCCCCAGCATTTT
TRBV7-3	TRBD2	TRBJ2-1	few	CASTLLGGSSYNEQFF	TGTGCCAGCACCCTCTTAGGCGGGAGTTCCTACAATGAGCAGTTCTTC
TRBV2	TRBD1	TRBJ2-5	few	CASRRDRQETQYF	TGTGCCAGCAGGAGGGACAGGCAAGAGACCCAGTACTTC
TRBV4-3	NA	TRBJ2-1	few	CASSPEGFAEQFF	TGCGCCAGCAGCCCCGAGGGCTTCGCTGAGCAGTTCTTC
TRBV10-3	NA	TRBJ2-3	few	CAIRLRQDPGDTQYF	TGTGCCATCAGATTGCGACAGGACCCAGGGGATACGCAGTATTTT
TRBV10-3	NA	TRBJ2-7	many	CAISELYEQYF	TGTGCCATCAGTGAGCTCTACGAGCAGTACTTC
TRBV4-1	TRBD2	TRBJ2-1	NA	CASSQPGLAGDEQFF	TGCGCCAGCAGCCAGCCGGGACTAGCGGGAGATGAGCAGTTCTTC
TRBV21-1	NA	TRBJ2-3	few	CASSKDGRNTQYF	TGTGCCAGCAGCAAAGATGGGAGAAATACGCAGTATTTT
TRBV7-3	TRBD1	TRBJ2-7	many	CASSRTGGGEQYF	TGTGCCAGCAGCCGGACAGGGGGCGGCGAGCAGTACTTC
TRBV5-1	NA	TRBJ2-7	few	CASTLGHVGSYEQYF	TGCGCCAGCACCCTGGGACATGTCGGCTCCTACGAGCAGTACTTC
TRBV5-1	NA	TRBJ1-3	few	CASSLPGGGKNTIYF	TGCGCCAGCAGCTTGCCGGGGGGAGGGAAGAACACCATATATTTT
TRBV9	TRBD2	TRBJ2-5	NA	CASSQQGLAGGETQYF	TGTGCCAGCAGCCAACAGGGACTAGCGGGAGGAGAGACCCAGTACTTC
TRBV4-2	TRBD2	TRBJ2-5	few	CASSQGTSGRGGQETQYF	TGTGCCAGCAGCCAGGGGACTAGCGGGAGGGGGGGGCAAGAGACCCAGTACTTC
TRBV27	NA	TRBJ1-1	few	CASTSPGANTEAFF	TGTGCCAGCACATCACCGGGAGCGAACACTGAAGCTTTCTTT
TRBV4-1	TRBD2	TRBJ2-1	few	CASSQGRTSGRTEQFF	TGCGCCAGCAGCCAGGGGCGGACTAGCGGGAGAACTGAGCAGTTCTTC
TRBV7-7	TRBD1	TRBJ2-7	NA	CASSLGDRDYEQYF	TGTGCTAGCAGCTTAGGGGACAGGGACTACGAGCAGTACTTC
TRBV5-1	NA	TRBJ2-2	few	CASRWPGELFF	TGCGCCAGCAGGTGGCCCGGGGAGCTGTTTTTT
TRBV7-9	NA	TRBJ1-3	few	CASTYAGFGNTIYF	TGTGCCAGCACTTACGCAGGGTTTGGAAACACCATATATTTT
TRBV12-5	NA	TRBJ2-1	NA	CASGLIGRGNYNEQFF	TGTGCTAGTGGTTTGATCGGCAGGGGCAACTACAATGAGCAGTTCTTC
TRBV5-4	TRBD2	TRBJ2-4	few	CASSLAGGRNIQYF	TGTGCCAGCAGCTTGGCCGGGGGGAGAAACATTCAGTACTTC
TRBV7-2	NA	TRBJ2-3	NA	CASSLVGDSTDTQYF	TGTGCCAGCAGCTTAGTAGGGGATAGCACAGATACGCAGTATTTT
TRBV7-9	TRBD1	TRBJ2-3	NA	CASSLGTGLTDTQYF	TGTGCCAGCAGCTTGGGGACAGGCCTCACAGATACGCAGTATTTT
TRBV2	NA	TRBJ1-1	many	CASGVDREAFF	TGTGCCAGTGGGGTCGACAGGGAAGCTTTCTTT
TRBV7-2	NA	TRBJ1-4	few	CASREQGVEKLFF	TGTGCCAGCAGAGAACAGGGAGTCGAAAAACTGTTTTTT
TRBV29-1	NA	TRBJ2-7	many	CSVEDSYEQYF	TGCAGCGTTGAAGACAGCTACGAGCAGTACTTC
TRBV4-2	NA	TRBJ2-1	many	CASSPLPQGEPNNEQFF	TGTGCCAGCAGCCCCCTTCCACAGGGTGAACCCAACAATGAGCAGTTCTTC
TRBV2	NA	TRBJ2-2	few	CASKAPRGSTTGELFF	TGTGCCAGCAAAGCCCCGAGGGGGAGTACCACCGGGGAGCTGTTTTTT
TRBV5-1	TRBD1	TRBJ2-7	few	CASSPNPGTGGPEQYF	TGCGCCAGCAGCCCTAACCCCGGGACAGGGGGCCCCGAGCAGTACTTC
TRBV28	TRBD1	TRBJ1-4	NA	CASSPTTGGANEKLFF	TGTGCCAGCAGCCCCACGACAGGGGGCGCAAATGAAAAACTGTTTTTT
TRBV11-2	TRBD1	TRBJ1-4	NA	CASSLDRGREKLFF	TGTGCCAGCAGCTTAGACAGGGGGCGTGAAAAACTGTTTTTT
TRBV29-1	TRBD2	TRBJ2-1	many	CSVAQGTRQYRSSYNEQFF	TGCAGCGTTGCCCAAGGGACTAGACAATACCGGAGCTCCTACAATGAGCAGTTCTTC